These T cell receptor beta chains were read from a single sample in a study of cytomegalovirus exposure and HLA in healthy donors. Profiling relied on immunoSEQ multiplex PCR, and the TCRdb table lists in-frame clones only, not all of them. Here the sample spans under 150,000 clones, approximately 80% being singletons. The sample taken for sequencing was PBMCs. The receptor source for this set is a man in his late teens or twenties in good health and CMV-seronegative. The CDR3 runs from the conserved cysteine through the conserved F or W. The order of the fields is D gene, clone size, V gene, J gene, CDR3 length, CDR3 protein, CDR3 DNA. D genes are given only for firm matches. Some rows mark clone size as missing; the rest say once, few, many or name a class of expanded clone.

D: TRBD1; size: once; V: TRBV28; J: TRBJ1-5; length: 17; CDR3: CASSLVQGRPENQPQHF; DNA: TGTGCCAGCAGTTTAGTACAGGGGCGGCCTGAAAATCAGCCCCAGCATTTT
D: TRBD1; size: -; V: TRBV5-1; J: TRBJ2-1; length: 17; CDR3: CASSWGTRTGTFDEQFF; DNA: TGCGCCAGCAGCTGGGGAACCCGGACAGGTACGTTCGATGAGCAGTTCTTC
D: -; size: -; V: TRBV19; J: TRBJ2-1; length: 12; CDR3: CASANGNNEQFF; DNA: TGTGCCAGTGCAAACGGGAACAATGAGCAGTTCTTC
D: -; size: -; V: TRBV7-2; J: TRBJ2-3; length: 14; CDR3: CASSQTWVTDTQYF; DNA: TGTGCCAGCAGCCAGACTTGGGTGACAGATACGCAGTATTTT
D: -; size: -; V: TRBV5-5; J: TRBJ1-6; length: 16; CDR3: CASSFDRSSYNSPLHF; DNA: TGTGCCAGCAGCTTTGACAGGAGCTCCTATAATTCACCCCTCCACTTT
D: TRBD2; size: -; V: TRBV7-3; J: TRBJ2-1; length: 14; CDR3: CASSLWTSQDKQFF; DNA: TGTGCCAGCAGCTTATGGACTAGCCAGGATAAGCAGTTCTTC
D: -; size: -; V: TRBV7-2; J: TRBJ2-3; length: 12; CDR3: CASSTAIDTQYF; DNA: TGTGCCAGCAGCACAGCTATAGATACGCAGTATTTT
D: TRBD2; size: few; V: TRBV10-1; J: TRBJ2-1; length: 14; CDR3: CASSEAGASNEQFF; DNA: TGCGCCAGCAGTGAGGCGGGAGCGTCCAATGAGCAGTTCTTC
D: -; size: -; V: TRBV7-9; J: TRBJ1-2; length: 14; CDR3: CASSLSAAMYGYTF; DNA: TGTGCCAGCAGCTTGTCGGCAGCGATGTATGGCTACACCTTC
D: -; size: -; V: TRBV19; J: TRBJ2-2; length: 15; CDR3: CASTTQSAGGGELFF; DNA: TGTGCCAGTACCACACAGAGCGCCGGGGGCGGGGAGCTGTTTTTT
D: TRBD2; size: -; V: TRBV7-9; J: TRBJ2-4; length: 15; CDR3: CASSVPGLAQNIQYF; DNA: TGTGCCAGCAGCGTACCGGGACTAGCGCAAAACATTCAGTACTTC
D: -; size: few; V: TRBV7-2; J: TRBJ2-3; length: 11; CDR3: CASSYHDTQYF; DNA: TGTGCCAGCAGCTATCATGATACGCAGTATTTT
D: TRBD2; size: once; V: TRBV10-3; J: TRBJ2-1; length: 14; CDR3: CAISESGRRNEQFF; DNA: TGTGCCATCAGTGAAAGCGGGAGGAGGAATGAGCAGTTCTTC
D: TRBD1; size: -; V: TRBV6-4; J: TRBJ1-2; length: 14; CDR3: CASSDQGVNYGYTF; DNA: TGTGCCAGCAGTGATCAGGGGGTTAACTATGGCTACACCTTC
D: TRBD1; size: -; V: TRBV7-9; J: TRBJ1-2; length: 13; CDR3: CASSLGQEYGYTF; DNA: TGTGCCAGCAGCTTGGGACAGGAGTATGGCTACACCTTC
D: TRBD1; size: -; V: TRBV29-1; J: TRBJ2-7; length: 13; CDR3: CSAGQGGLYEQYF; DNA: TGCAGCGCAGGACAGGGTGGACTTTACGAGCAGTACTTC
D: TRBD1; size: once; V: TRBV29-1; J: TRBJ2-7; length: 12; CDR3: CSARDSTYEQYF; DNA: TGCAGCGCCCGGGACAGCACCTACGAGCAGTACTTC
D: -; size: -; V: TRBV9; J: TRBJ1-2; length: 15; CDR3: CASSVARTGNYGYTF; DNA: TGTGCCAGCAGCGTAGCTCGAACAGGGAACTATGGCTACACCTTC
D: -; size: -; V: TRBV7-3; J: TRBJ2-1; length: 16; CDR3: CASSLKSGGSYNEQFF; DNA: TGTGCCAGCAGCTTAAAAAGCGGCGGTTCCTACAATGAGCAGTTCTTC
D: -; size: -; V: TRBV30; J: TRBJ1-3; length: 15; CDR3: CAGLRGRLSGNTIYF; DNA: TGTGCCGGCTTGCGGGGCAGGCTGTCTGGAAACACCATATATTTT
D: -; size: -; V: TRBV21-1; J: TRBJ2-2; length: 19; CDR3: CASRKVSRRTSGRAGELFF; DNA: TGTGCCAGCAGAAAAGTCAGCAGGAGGACTAGCGGGAGGGCCGGGGAGCTGTTTTTT
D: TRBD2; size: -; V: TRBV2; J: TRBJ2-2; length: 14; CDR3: CASSEGTSAGELFF; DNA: TGTGCCAGCAGTGAAGGGACTAGCGCTGGGGAGCTGTTTTTT
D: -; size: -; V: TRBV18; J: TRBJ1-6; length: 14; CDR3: CASSSDRPPSPLHF; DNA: TGTGCCAGCTCATCAGACAGGCCACCTTCACCCCTCCACTTT
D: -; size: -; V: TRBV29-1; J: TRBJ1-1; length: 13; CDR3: CSGSRGMNTEAFF; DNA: TGCAGCGGCTCCAGGGGCATGAACACTGAAGCTTTCTTT
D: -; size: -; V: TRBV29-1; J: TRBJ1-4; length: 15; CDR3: CSVGDTLGTNEKLFF; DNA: TGCAGCGTTGGGGACACTTTAGGCACTAATGAAAAACTGTTTTTT
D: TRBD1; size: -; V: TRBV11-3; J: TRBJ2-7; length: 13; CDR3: CASSPGQGYEQYF; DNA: TGTGCCAGCAGCCCGGGACAGGGTTACGAGCAGTACTTC
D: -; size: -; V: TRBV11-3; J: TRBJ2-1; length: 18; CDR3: CASSLDQSGSVAYNEQFF; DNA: TGTGCCAGCAGCTTAGATCAATCCGGTAGCGTAGCCTACAATGAGCAGTTCTTC
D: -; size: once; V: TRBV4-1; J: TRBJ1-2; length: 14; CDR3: CASSHNRATYGYTF; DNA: TGCGCCAGCAGCCATAACAGGGCGACGTATGGCTACACCTTC
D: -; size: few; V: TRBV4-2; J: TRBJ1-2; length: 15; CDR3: CASSPRGSPNYGYTF; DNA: TGTGCCAGCAGCCCTAGGGGCAGCCCCAACTATGGCTACACCTTC
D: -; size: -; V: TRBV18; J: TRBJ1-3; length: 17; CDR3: CASSPREPGSAGNTIYF; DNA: TGTGCCAGCTCACCCCGGGAACCCGGTTCAGCTGGAAACACCATATATTTT
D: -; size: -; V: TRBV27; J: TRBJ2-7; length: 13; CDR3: CASRGLRIVEQYF; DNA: TGTGCCAGCAGGGGGCTGAGGATCGTCGAGCAGTACTTC
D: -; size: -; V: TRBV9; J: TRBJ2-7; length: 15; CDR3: CASSVESGDTYEQYF; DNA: TGTGCCAGCAGCGTAGAAAGCGGGGACACCTACGAGCAGTACTTC
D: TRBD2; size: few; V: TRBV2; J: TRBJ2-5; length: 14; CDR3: CASTQREGQETQYF; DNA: TGTGCCAGCACGCAGCGGGAGGGGCAAGAGACCCAGTACTTC
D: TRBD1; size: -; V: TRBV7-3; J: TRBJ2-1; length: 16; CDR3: CASSLQPGQGIDEQFF; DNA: TGTGCCAGCAGCCTGCAGCCGGGACAGGGGATCGATGAGCAGTTCTTC
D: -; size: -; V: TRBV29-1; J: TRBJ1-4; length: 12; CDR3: CSVVGGHEKLFF; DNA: TGCAGCGTTGTGGGGGGGCATGAAAAACTGTTTTTT